These T cell receptor beta chains were read from a single sample in a study of cytomegalovirus exposure and HLA in healthy donors. TCRdb's table, derived via immunoSEQ multiplex PCR, lists solely in-frame clones and lacks some. The table includes around 110,000 clones, roughly four fifths detected once. The specimen sequenced was PBMCs. The origin of the receptors is a woman aged 18 to 35 in good health and CMV-seronegative. The CDR3 runs from the conserved cysteine through the conserved F or W.

TRBV27	TRBJ2-5	CASSHLQGTPEETQYF
TRBV19	TRBJ1-5	CASSPFPGALNQPQHF
TRBV7-8	TRBJ2-4	CASSLDGLGIQYF
TRBV30	TRBJ2-1	CAWTLLAGGRDEQFF
TRBV2	TRBJ2-5	CASSSAGGAETQYF
TRBV2	TRBJ1-1	CASSDNVGATEAFF
TRBV25-1	TRBJ1-1	CASSAIPAGTGATEAFF
TRBV28	TRBJ2-1	CASSLAQNNEQFF
TRBV10-3	TRBJ2-7	CAISESRAYEQYF
TRBV30	TRBJ1-1	CAWTTGGNTEAFF
TRBV6-5	TRBJ1-1	CASSYGMRTGTTEAFF
TRBV9	TRBJ2-2	CASSVTSGVLNTGELFF
TRBV29-1	TRBJ2-7	CSVEGPGTVFHEQYF
TRBV14	TRBJ1-1	CASSQKQGGTEAFF
TRBV27	TRBJ2-1	CASSLGQGAYNEQFF